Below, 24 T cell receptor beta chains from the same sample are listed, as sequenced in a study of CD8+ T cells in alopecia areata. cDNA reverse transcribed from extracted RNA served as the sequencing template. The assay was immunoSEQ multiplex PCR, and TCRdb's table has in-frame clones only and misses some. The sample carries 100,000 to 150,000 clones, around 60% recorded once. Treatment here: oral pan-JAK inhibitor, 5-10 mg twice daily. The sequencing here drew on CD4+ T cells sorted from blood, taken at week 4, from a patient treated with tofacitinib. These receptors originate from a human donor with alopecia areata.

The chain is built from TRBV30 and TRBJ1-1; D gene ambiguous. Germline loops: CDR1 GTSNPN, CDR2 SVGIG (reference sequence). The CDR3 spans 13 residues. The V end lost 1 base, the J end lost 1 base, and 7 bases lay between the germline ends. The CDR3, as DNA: TGTGCCTGGAGTGGACGAGGGAACACTGAAGCTTTCTTT. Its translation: CAWSGRGNTEAFF.

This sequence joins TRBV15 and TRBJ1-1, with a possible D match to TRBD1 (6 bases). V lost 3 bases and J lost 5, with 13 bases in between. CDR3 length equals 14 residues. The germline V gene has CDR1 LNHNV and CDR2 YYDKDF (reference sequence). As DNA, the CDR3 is TGTGCCACCAGCAGGAACAGGGAGAGGACTGAAGCTTTCTTT. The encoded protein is CATSRNRERTEAFF.

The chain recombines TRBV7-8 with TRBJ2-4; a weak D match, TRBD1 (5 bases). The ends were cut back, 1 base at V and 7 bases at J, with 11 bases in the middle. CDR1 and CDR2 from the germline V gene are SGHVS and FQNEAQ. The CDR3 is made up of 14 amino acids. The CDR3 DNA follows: TGTGCCAGCAGCTTAGTAGGCAGGGCCAACATTCAGTACTTC. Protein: CASSLVGRANIQYF.

CDR3 in amino acids: CASSLEQGNTEAFF. CDR3 sequence (DNA): TGTGCCAGCAGCCTGGAGCAGGGGAACACTGAAGCTTTCTTT. The chain links TRBV5-5 to TRBJ1-1, with a tentative D call TRBD1 (5 bases). Trimming stripped 4 bases from V and 1 base from J, with 11 bases between. Germline-derived CDR1 and CDR2 are SGHKS and YYEKEE (reference sequence). The CDR3 is made up of 14 amino acids.

The CDR3 DNA sequence: TGCGCCAGCAGCCAAGAATCACGGTGGAGCTCCTACAATGAGCAGTTCTTC. It is translated as CASSQESRWSSYNEQFF. The chain has TRBV4-3 and TRBJ2-1; D uncertain. Germline-derived CDR1 and CDR2 are LGHNA and YSLEER. The V and J ends lost 0 bases and 0 bases respectively, with 12 bases between them. The CDR3 contains 17 residues.

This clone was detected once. As DNA, the CDR3 is TGTGCCAGTTCGACTAGTTGGGAGACCCAGTACTTC. Translated, it gives CASSTSWETQYF. V gene TRBV19 combines with J gene TRBJ2-5, with D maybe TRBD2 (6 bases). V was pared by 8 bases and J by 5 bases, with 12 bases between. The CDR3 covers 12 residues. Germline lookup yields CDR1 LNHDA and CDR2 SQIVND (reference sequence).

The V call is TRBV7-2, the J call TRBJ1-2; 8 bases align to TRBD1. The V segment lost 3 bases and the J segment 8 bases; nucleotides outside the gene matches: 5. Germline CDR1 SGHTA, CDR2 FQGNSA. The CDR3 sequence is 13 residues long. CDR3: CASSLGQAGGYTF. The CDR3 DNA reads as TGTGCCAGCAGCTTGGGACAGGCTGGGGGCTACACCTTC.

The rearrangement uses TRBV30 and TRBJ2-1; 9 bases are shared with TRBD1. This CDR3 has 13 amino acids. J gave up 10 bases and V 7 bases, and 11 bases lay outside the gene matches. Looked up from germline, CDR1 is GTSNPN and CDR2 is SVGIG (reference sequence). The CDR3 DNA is TGTGCCTCCCGGGACAGGGAATTTCGGGAGCAGTTCTTC. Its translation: CASRDREFREQFF.

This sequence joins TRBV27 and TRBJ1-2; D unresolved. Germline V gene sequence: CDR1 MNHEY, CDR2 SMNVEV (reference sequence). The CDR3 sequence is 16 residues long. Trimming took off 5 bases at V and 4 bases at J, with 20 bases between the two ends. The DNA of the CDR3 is TGTGCCAGCAGTCCCAGTGGGGTGGGTCTCACCTATGGCTACACCTTC. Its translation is CASSPSGVGLTYGYTF.

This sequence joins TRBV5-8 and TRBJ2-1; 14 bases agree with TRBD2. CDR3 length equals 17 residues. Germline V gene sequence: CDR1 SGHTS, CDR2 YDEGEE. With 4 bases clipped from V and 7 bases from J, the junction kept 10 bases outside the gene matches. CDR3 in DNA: TGTGCCAGCAGCCCCCCGGGACTAGCGGGAGTGAGTAATGAGCAGTTCTTC. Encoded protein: CASSPPGLAGVSNEQFF.

CDR3: CASSHLGAGTF. CDR3 coding DNA: TGCGCCAGCAGTCATTTGGGGGCGGGTACCTTC. V and J are TRBV23-1 and TRBJ1-2, with TRBD1 as a possible D gene (6 bases). TRBV23-1 belongs to the ORF category, with a function that is uncertain. Trimming cost V 3 bases and J 14 bases, with 13 bases left between them. The CDR3 runs to 11 residues.

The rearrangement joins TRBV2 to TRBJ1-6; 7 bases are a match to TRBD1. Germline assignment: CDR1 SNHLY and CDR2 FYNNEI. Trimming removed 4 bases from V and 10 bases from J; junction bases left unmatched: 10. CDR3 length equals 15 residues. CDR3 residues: CASSGSTGTRSPLHF. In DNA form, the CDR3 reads TGTGCCAGCAGTGGATCGACAGGGACTAGGTCACCCCTCCACTTT. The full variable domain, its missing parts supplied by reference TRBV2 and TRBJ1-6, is EPEVTQTPSHQVTQMGQEVILRCVPISNHLYFYWYRQILGQKVEFLVSFYNNEISEKSEIFDDQFSVERPDGSNFTLKIRSTKLEDSAMYFCASSGSTGTRSPLHFGNGTRLTVT.

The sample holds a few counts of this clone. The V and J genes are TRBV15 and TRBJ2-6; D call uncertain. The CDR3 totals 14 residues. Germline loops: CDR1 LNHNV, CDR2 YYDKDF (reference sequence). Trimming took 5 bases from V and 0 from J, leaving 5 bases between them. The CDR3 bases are TGTGCCACCAGCGGTAACTCTGGGGCCAACGTCCTGACTTTC. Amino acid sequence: CATSGNSGANVLTF.

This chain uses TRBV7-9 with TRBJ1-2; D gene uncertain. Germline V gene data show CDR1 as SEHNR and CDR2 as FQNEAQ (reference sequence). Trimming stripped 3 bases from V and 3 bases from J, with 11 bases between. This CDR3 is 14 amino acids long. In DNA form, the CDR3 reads TGTGCCAGCAGCTTGATCAATGTAGACTATGGCTACACCTTC. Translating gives CASSLINVDYGYTF.

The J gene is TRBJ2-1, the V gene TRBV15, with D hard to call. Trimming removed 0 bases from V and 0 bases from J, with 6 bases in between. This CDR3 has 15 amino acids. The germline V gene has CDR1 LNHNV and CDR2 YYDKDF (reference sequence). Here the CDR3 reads CATSRDDDSYNEQFF. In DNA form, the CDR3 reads TGTGCCACCAGCAGAGATGACGACTCCTACAATGAGCAGTTCTTC. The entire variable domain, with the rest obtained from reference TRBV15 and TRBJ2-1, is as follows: DAMVIQNPRYQVTQFGKPVTLSCSQTLNHNVMYWYQQKSSQAPKLLFHYYDKDFNNEADTPDNFQSRRPNTSFCFLDIRSPGLGDTAMYLCATSRDDDSYNEQFFGPGTRLTVL.

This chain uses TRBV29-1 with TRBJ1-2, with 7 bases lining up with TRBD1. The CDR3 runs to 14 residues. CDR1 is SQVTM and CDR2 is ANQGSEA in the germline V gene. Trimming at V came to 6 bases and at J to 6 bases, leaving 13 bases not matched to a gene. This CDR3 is CSVGPGGFYHGYTF. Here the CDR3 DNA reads TGCAGCGTCGGTCCAGGGGGTTTTTATCATGGCTACACCTTC.

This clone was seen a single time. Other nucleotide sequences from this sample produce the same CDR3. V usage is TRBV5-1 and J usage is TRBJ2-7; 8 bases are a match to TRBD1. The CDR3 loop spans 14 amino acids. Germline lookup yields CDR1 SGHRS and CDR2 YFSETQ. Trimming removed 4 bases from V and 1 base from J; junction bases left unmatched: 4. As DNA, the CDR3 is TGCGCCAGCAGCCCCCGGACAGGGTCCTACGAGCAGTACTTC. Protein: CASSPRTGSYEQYF.

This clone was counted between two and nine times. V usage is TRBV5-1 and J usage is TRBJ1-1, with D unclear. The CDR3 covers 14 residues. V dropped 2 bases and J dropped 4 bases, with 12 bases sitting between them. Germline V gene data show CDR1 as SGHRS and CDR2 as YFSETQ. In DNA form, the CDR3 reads TGCGCCAGCAGCTTTTTGGACCCGGGCACTGAAGCTTTCTTT. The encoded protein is CASSFLDPGTEAFF.

The CDR3 loop is CATSGGTNEKLFF. CDR3 sequence (DNA): TGTGCCACCTCGGGGGGGACTAATGAAAAACTGTTTTTT. This sequence joins TRBV27 and TRBJ1-4, with D maybe TRBD1 (5 bases). The CDR3 is 13 residues long. With 10 bases removed from V and 2 bases from J, the gap between germline ends came to 11 bases. The germline V gene has CDR1 MNHEY and CDR2 SMNVEV (reference sequence).

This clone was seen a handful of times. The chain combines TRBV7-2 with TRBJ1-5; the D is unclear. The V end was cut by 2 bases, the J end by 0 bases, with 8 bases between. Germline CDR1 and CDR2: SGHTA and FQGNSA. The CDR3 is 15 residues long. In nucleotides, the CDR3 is TGTGCCAGCAGCTTAAGAAAAGCTAGCAATCAGCCCCAGCATTTT. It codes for CASSLRKASNQPQHF.

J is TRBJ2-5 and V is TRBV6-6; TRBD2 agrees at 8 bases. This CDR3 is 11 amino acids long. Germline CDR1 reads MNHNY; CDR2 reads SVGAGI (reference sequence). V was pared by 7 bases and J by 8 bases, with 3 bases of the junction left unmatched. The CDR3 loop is CASTAGETQYF. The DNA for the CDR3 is TGTGCCAGCACAGCGGGGGAAACCCAGTACTTC.

The CDR3: CASCPSGQGGEKLFF. The CDR3 nucleotides are TGTGCCAGCTGCCCCTCAGGGCAGGGTGGCGAAAAACTGTTTTTT. The rearrangement uses TRBV21-1 and TRBJ1-4; the table gives TRBD1 as D, unverified against the DNA. TRBV21-1 constitutes a pseudogene. The CDR3 totals 15 residues.

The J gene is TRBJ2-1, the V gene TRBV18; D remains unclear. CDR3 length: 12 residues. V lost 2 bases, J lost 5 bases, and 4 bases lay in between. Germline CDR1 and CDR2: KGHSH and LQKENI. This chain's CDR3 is CASSPGDNEQFF. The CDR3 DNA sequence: TGTGCCAGCTCACCAGGGGACAATGAGCAGTTCTTC.

In nucleotides, the CDR3 is TGCGCCAGCAGCTTGGCTGGCTCCAATCAGCCCCAGCATTTT. This encodes CASSLAGSNQPQHF. The chain joins TRBV5-1 to TRBJ1-5; D is unclear. CDR1 is SGHRS, CDR2 YFSETQ, per germline. V lost 0 bases, J lost 3 bases, and 7 bases lay in between. CDR3 length: 14 residues.